The 21 T cell receptor beta chains below were found in one sample sequenced in a study of shared clonotypes between healthy human individuals. Clones were read by immunoSEQ multiplex PCR, and TCRdb kept only the in-frame ones, dropping some. The sample consists of 490,000 or so clones, less than 80% of them appearing once. The sample comprised PBMCs. The receptors were gathered from a woman aged 40-49 years in good health. Some clones in this sample may be carry-over from other donors' samples.

The chain has TRBV7-9 and TRBJ2-2; D perhaps matches TRBD1 (5 bases). This CDR3 contains 16 residues. The V end was cut by 2 bases, the J end by 5 bases, with 15 bases between. Germline CDR1 is SEHNR and CDR2 is FQNEAQ (reference sequence). The CDR3 coding sequence is TGTGCCAGCAGCTTATTTATTCTCAGGACAACCGGGGAGCTGTTTTTT. It translates to CASSLFILRTTGELFF.

The rearrangement links TRBV7-2 to TRBJ1-1, with D possibly TRBD1 on 5 matching bases. V gave up 1 base and J gave up 1 base, with 10 bases separating them. Germline loops: CDR1 SGHTA, CDR2 FQGNSA. This CDR3 has 15 amino acids. CDR3 in amino acids: CASSLDRIPNTEAFF. The CDR3 nucleotides are TGTGCCAGCAGCTTAGACAGGATCCCGAACACTGAAGCTTTCTTT.

This clone was counted a few times. The chain combines TRBV7-2 with TRBJ1-5; no reliable D call. CDR1 and CDR2 from the germline V gene are SGHTA and FQGNSA. The CDR3 covers 12 residues. The germline V and J ends were trimmed by 5 bases and 7 bases, with 9 bases remaining between them. As DNA, the CDR3 is TGTGCCAGCAGCCACCGAAGGCAGCCCCAGCATTTT. It translates to CASSHRRQPQHF.

Ten or more counts support this clone. The chain carries TRBV15 and TRBJ2-1; D unresolved. Trimming left V 5 bases short and J 3 bases short, with 20 bases between. This CDR3 has 17 residues. In germline, CDR1 is LNHNV, CDR2 YYDKDF (reference sequence). CDR3 amino acids: CATSLLPGGYLYNEQFF. CDR3 DNA: TGTGCCACCAGCCTCCTTCCCGGCGGCTACCTCTACAATGAGCAGTTCTTC.

This clone was seen just once. The chain uses TRBV9 and TRBJ2-2, with 10 bases aligning to TRBD1. The germline V gene encodes CDR1 SGDLS and CDR2 YYNGEE. This CDR3 is 16 amino acids long. V lost 9 bases, J lost 0 bases, and 8 bases stayed unmatched. CDR3 DNA sequence: TGTGCCACCACACCTGGGACAGGGGCGAACACCGGGGAGCTGTTTTTT. Translating it yields CATTPGTGANTGELFF.

The DNA of the CDR3 is TGTGCCAGCAGCTTAGGAGTGGCGGGAGCCCGTACTGCCGAGCAGTTCTTC. The encoded protein is CASSLGVAGARTAEQFF. The chain joins TRBV7-9 to TRBJ2-1; 7 bases align to TRBD2. CDR3 length: 17 amino acids. Germline V gives CDR1 SEHNR, CDR2 FQNEAQ (reference sequence). V trimming: 1 base; J trimming: 10 bases; junction bases outside the gene matches: 16.

V gene TRBV7-2 combines with J gene TRBJ2-7; D gene unclear. The length of the CDR3 is 14 residues. V was shortened by 0 bases and J by 4 bases, with 10 bases between the two germline ends. Germline V lookup: CDR1 SGHTA, CDR2 FQGNSA. The CDR3 reads CASSLAPDRYEQYF. Here the CDR3 DNA reads TGTGCCAGCAGCTTAGCGCCCGATCGATACGAGCAGTACTTC.

The rearrangement links TRBV7-3 to TRBJ2-6; D tentatively fits TRBD1 or TRBD2 (5 bases each). V lost 5 bases to trimming and J lost 2 bases, with 22 bases between them. This CDR3 spans 19 amino acids. CDR1 is SGHTA and CDR2 is FQGTGA in the germline V gene. CDR3 region: CASSQRGGLVGAGANVLTF. CDR3 sequence (DNA): TGTGCCAGCAGCCAAAGGGGCGGGCTAGTAGGTGCTGGGGCCAACGTCCTGACTTTC.

The genes are TRBV10-3 and TRBJ1-2; no clear D. From germline, CDR1 is ENHRY and CDR2 SYGVKD. V was shortened by 0 bases and J by 2 bases, with 7 bases between the two germline ends. The CDR3 is 14 amino acids. In DNA form, the CDR3 reads TGTGCCATCAGTGAGTCTCCGGAGAACTATGGCTACACCTTC. Translated, it gives CAISESPENYGYTF.

This chain connects TRBV9 to TRBJ2-1; 8 positions match TRBD2. CDR3 size: 14 residues. Germline V gene sequence: CDR1 SGDLS, CDR2 YYNGEE. J was trimmed by 1 base and V by 3 bases; bases with no gene match: 0. The CDR3 coding sequence is TGTGCCAGCAGCGCTAGCGGGTCCTACAATGAGCAGTTCTTC. Encoded protein: CASSASGSYNEQFF.

The chain couples TRBV19 to TRBJ1-1; 7 bases line up with TRBD1. Germline values: CDR1 LNHDA, CDR2 SQIVND (reference sequence). The trim removed 5 bases at V and 0 bases at J, leaving 6 bases unmatched. The CDR3 runs to 15 residues. CDR3 sequence: CASSPGQLLNTEAFF. DNA for the CDR3: TGTGCCAGTAGTCCGGGACAGTTACTGAACACTGAAGCTTTCTTT.

This clone was seen a single time. J is TRBJ2-5 and V is TRBV5-1; possibly TRBD1 for D (5 bases). The CDR3 extends over 18 amino acids. V shed 0 bases and J shed 0 bases, with 18 bases lying between them. Looked up from germline, CDR1 is SGHRS and CDR2 is YFSETQ. CDR3 sequence (DNA): TGCGCCAGCAGCTTGGCGGAGTTTCAGGGAATTTACCAAGAGACCCAGTACTTC. Amino acid sequence: CASSLAEFQGIYQETQYF.

The sample holds one count of this clone. The chain uses TRBV2 and TRBJ1-1; the match to TRBD1 covers 7 bases. Trimming took 0 bases from V and 3 from J; bases not matched to a gene: 10. This CDR3 region has 17 residues. CDR1 is SNHLY, CDR2 FYNNEI, per germline. The CDR3 sequence: CASSEALDRVEDTEAFF. The CDR3, as DNA: TGTGCCAGCAGTGAAGCGCTAGACAGGGTAGAGGACACTGAAGCTTTCTTT.

The chain carries TRBV10-3 and TRBJ2-6, with TRBD1 matching 7 bases. In germline, CDR1 is ENHRY, CDR2 SYGVKD. V dropped 8 bases and J dropped 0; count of bases not matched to a gene: 10. The CDR3 sequence is 17 residues long. CDR3 sequence: CAIGAGQASSGANVLTF. The CDR3 DNA reads as TGTGCCATCGGCGCAGGACAGGCGAGCTCTGGGGCCAACGTCCTGACTTTC.

The chain employs TRBV7-9 and TRBJ2-7; 9 nucleotides align to TRBD2. Germline V gene data show CDR1 as SEHNR and CDR2 as FQNEAQ (reference sequence). CDR3 length: 13 residues. Trimming took 5 bases from V and 7 from J; bases not matched to a gene: 6. In DNA, the CDR3 is TGTGCCAGCAGCCCCGCCCTAGCGGGGGAGCAGTACTTC. It specifies CASSPALAGEQYF.

This clone was observed a single time. This sequence joins TRBV7-9 and TRBJ2-2; TRBD2 is a possible D gene (5 bases). V lost 2 bases and J lost 2, with 21 bases in between. The V gene's germline CDR1 is SEHNR and CDR2 FQNEAQ (reference sequence). The CDR3 runs 19 residues. For the CDR3, the DNA is TGTGCCAGCAGCTTAAATGGGCTTAATCGGAGGTCAAACACCGGGGAGCTGTTTTTT. Protein sequence: CASSLNGLNRRSNTGELFF. Full variable domain (rest looked up from reference TRBV7-9 and TRBJ2-2): DTGVSQNPRHKITKRGQNVTFRCDPISEHNRLYWYRQTLGQGPEFLTYFQNEAQLEKSRLLSDRFSAERPKGSFSTLEIQRTEQGDSAMYLCASSLNGLNRRSNTGELFFGEGSRLTVL.

The genes are TRBV30 and TRBJ2-3, with TRBD2 matching 8 bases. CDR1 and CDR2 (germline): GTSNPN, SVGIG (reference sequence). The V segment lost 0 bases and the J segment 3 bases; nucleotides outside the gene matches: 8. The length of the CDR3 is 16 residues. In DNA form, the CDR3 reads TGTGCCTGGAGTGTCGGGAGCGGGAGTTGGACAGATACGCAGTATTTT. This sequence encodes CAWSVGSGSWTDTQYF.

V is TRBV25-1 and J is TRBJ2-7; 14 bases line up with TRBD2. V lost 4 bases to trimming and J lost 7 bases; unmatched junction nucleotides: 9. The CDR3 is 16 residues long. Germline V lookup: CDR1 MGHDK, CDR2 SYGVNS. For the CDR3, the DNA is TGTGCCAGCAGTGCGGGACTAGCGGGAGAGGGGTATGAGCAGTACTTC. It is translated as CASSAGLAGEGYEQYF.

The chain has TRBV13 and TRBJ1-2, with D perhaps matching TRBD1 (5 bases). This CDR3 has 13 amino acids. Germline assignment: CDR1 PRHDT and CDR2 FYEKMQ (reference sequence). Trimming pared 4 bases from V and 6 bases from J, leaving 12 bases between. CDR3 residues: CASSYRGGDGYTF. CDR3 DNA sequence: TGTGCCAGCAGCTACCGGGGGGGAGATGGCTACACCTTC.

This clone occurred once. V gene TRBV7-9 combines with J gene TRBJ2-1; D gene ambiguous. Trimming pared 3 bases from V and 2 bases from J, leaving 8 bases between. The length of the CDR3 is 14 residues. CDR1 is SEHNR, CDR2 FQNEAQ, per germline (reference sequence). The CDR3 DNA sequence: TGTGCCAGCAGCTTCTCAGGAACCTACAATGAGCAGTTCTTC. It translates to CASSFSGTYNEQFF.

V is TRBV28 and J is TRBJ1-5; D remains ambiguous. This CDR3 region has 11 residues. Germline V gene sequence: CDR1 MDHEN, CDR2 SYDVKM. Trimming removed 5 bases at V and 6 bases at J, with 5 bases between. The CDR3 DNA follows: TGTGCCAGCAGTAGGTTTCAGCCCCAGCATTTT. Its translation: CASSRFQPQHF.